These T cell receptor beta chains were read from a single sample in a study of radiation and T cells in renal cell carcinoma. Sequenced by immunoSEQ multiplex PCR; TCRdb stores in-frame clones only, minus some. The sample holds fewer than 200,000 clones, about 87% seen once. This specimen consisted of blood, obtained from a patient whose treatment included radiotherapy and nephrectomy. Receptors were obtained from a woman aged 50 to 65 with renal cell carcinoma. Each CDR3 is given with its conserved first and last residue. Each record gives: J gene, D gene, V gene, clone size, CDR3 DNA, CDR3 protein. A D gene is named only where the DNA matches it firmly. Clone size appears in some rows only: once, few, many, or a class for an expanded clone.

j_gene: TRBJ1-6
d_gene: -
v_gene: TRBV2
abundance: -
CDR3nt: TGTGCCAGCAGTATTGCGAACTATAATTCACCCCTCCACTTT
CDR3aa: CASSIANYNSPLHF

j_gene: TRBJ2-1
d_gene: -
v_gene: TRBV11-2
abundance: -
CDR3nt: TGTGCCAGCAGCTCCGTCGGGACGGTCGATGAGCAGTTCTTC
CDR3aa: CASSSVGTVDEQFF

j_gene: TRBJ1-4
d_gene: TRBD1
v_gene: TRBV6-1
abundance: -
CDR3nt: TGTGCCAGCAGAAGACAGGGGGATAATGAAAAACTGTTTTTT
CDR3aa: CASRRQGDNEKLFF

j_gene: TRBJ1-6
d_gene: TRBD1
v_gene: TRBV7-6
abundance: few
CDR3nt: TGTGCCAGCAGCCTAAGACAGGGAGAGAATTCACCCCTCCACTTT
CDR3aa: CASSLRQGENSPLHF

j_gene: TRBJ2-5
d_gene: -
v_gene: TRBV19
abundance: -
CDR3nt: TGTGCCAGTAGTATAGAGAAGACCCAGTACTTC
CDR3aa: CASSIEKTQYF

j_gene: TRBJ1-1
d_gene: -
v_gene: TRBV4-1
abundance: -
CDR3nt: TGCGCCAGCAGCCAGGCCTCGGGGGGGCTGAACACTGAAGCTTTCTTT
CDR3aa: CASSQASGGLNTEAFF

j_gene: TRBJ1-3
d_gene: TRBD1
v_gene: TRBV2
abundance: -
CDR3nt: TGTGCCAGCGGGAAGGACAGGGGATATGGAAACACCATATATTTT
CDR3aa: CASGKDRGYGNTIYF

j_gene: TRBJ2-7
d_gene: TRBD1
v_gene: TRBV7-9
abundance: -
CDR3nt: TGTGCCAGCGGCCACTCAGGGACAGGGGGCGGATACGAGCAGTACTTC
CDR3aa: CASGHSGTGGGYEQYF

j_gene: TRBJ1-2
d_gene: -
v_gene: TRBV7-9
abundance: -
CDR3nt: TGTGCCAGCAGCGGACAGACAGGCTTTTATGGCTACACCTTC
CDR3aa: CASSGQTGFYGYTF

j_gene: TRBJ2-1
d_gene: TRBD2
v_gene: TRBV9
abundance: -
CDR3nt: TGTGCCAGCAGCGTAGTCCTAGCGGCATACAATGAGCAGTTCTTC
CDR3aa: CASSVVLAAYNEQFF

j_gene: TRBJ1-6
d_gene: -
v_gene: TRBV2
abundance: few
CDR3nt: TGTGCCAGCAGTGGTAATTCACCCCTCCACTTT
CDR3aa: CASSGNSPLHF

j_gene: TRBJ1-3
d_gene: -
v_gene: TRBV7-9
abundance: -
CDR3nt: TGTGCCAGCAGCTTATTTACTATCTCTGGAAACACCATATATTTT
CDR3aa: CASSLFTISGNTIYF

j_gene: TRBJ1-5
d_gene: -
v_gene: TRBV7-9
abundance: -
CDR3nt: TGTGCCAGCAGCCAGACACCGGCGGGTCAGCCCCAGCATTTT
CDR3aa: CASSQTPAGQPQHF

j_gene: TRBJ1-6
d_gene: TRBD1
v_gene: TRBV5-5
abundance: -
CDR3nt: TGTGCCAGCAGCTCTGACAGGGGAAATAATTCACCCCTCCACTTT
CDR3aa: CASSSDRGNNSPLHF

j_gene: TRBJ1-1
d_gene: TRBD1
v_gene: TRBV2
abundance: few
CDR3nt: TGTGCCAGCAGGGAGGACAGGGTCACTGAAGCTTTCTTT
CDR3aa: CASREDRVTEAFF

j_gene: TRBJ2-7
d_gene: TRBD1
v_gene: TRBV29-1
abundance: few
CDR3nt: TGCAGCGTTGAAGGTAGACAGGGGGCCGGCGAGCAGTACTTC
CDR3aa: CSVEGRQGAGEQYF